Sequencing of this TCR beta chain was carried out in a study of cytotoxic CD8 clonotypes in ibrutinib-treated CLL. The germline V gene encodes CDR1 SGHTA and CDR2 FQGTGA. V lost 1 base and J lost 2, with 5 bases in between. This CDR3 spans 14 amino acids. Study-wide findings and caveats: Clonality grew at ibrutinib response; at progression, it decreased back toward baseline.

Method: immunoSEQ multiplex PCR; TCRdb's copy keeps in-frame clones and lacks some. The sample shows around 10,000 clones, 79% of them seen only once. A word on this clone: The antigen is unknown.

The V and J genes are TRBV7-3 and TRBJ2-2; unclear D gene. The source is a human donor with chronic lymphocytic leukemia. The sample in question was PBMCs, obtained at disease progression, from a patient treated with ibrutinib. CDR3 coding DNA: TGTGCCAGCAGCTTAATATTAAACACCGGGGAGCTGTTTTTT. This encodes CASSLILNTGELFF.